This TCR beta chain comes out of a study of T cell responses to AZD1222 COVID-19 vaccine. Study outcomes and limitations: Females made up more of the donors, who were largely white British, and clonal diversity may have come out too low. CD4 TCRs associated with vaccination spanned spike, dominating at 160-218 and 743-854. Of spike-specific TCRs, nearly half reportedly target regions left unmutated in variants.

The germline gives CDR1 WSHSY, CDR2 SAAADI. The CDR3 sequence is 12 residues long. The V gene lost 3 bases and the J gene lost 6 bases, with 6 bases spanning the gap. Comment on this clone: The antigen remains unidentified.

Libraries were prepared by immunoSEQ multiplex PCR; TCRdb keeps only in-frame clonotypes and omits some of them. The table lists roughly 150,000 clones, more than 75% of them singletons, with over 3% in the top ten. Source: peripheral blood, taken 28 days after the second AZD1222 dose. This clonotype was obtained from an adult who received the AZD1222 COVID-19 vaccine. This chain links TRBV10-2 with TRBJ2-1, with D unresolved. CDR3 sequence reads: CASSEYINEQFF. CDR3 bases: TGCGCCAGCAGTGAATATATCAATGAGCAGTTCTTC.